These 18 T cell receptor beta chains were sequenced from one sample in a study of T cells after yellow fever vaccination. A single record per CDR3 protein comes from TCRdb applying MiXCR to the 5' RACE reads. The sample gives some 320,000 distinct CDR3 sequences, about 9.5% of which show up once; approximately 19% is in the top ten. Sample: PBMCs, taken on the day of the first yellow fever vaccination. The receptors here all came from a man aged 18 to 35 who received the YFV17D yellow fever vaccine.

The chain has TRBV3-1 and TRBJ1-1; TRBD1 might be the D (5 bases). The germline CDR1 and CDR2 sequences are LGHDT and YNNKEL (reference sequence). This CDR3 spans 14 amino acids. V was cut by 5 bases and J by 0 bases, with 10 bases left in between. CDR3 coding DNA: TGTGCCAGCAGCAGCCCGACAGTGAACACTGAAGCTTTCTTT. It translates to CASSSPTVNTEAFF.

The chain joins TRBV14 to TRBJ1-1; the D gene is possibly TRBD1 (5 bases). Germline V lookup: CDR1 SGHDN, CDR2 FVKESK. The CDR3 has 13 residues. Trimming shortened V by 1 base and J by 8 bases, and 11 bases separated the two germline ends. For the CDR3, the DNA is TGTGCCAGCAGCCAAGCGTGGGCAGGGGAAGCTTTCTTT. It yields the protein CASSQAWAGEAFF.

This clonotype was counted between two and nine times. CDR3 DNA: TGCAGCGTTGTCCCGCCGGGAAACTATGGCTACACCTTC. It codes for CSVVPPGNYGYTF. The chain is built from TRBV29-1 and TRBJ1-2; D gene unclear. The CDR3 totals 13 residues. V gave up 4 bases and J gave up 2 bases, with 11 bases separating them. Germline lookup yields CDR1 SQVTM and CDR2 ANQGSEA.

At least ten counts were recorded for this clonotype. The chain joins TRBV15 to TRBJ2-2; the D gene is possibly TRBD2 (5 bases). The length of the CDR3 is 14 residues. Germline V gene data show CDR1 as LNHNV and CDR2 as YYDKDF (reference sequence). V lost 5 bases and J 5 bases, leaving 12 bases between the germline ends. The CDR3 region is CATSVGGPTGELFF. CDR3 DNA: TGTGCCACCAGCGTAGGCGGGCCGACCGGGGAGCTGTTTTTT.

This clonotype was counted a few times. The genes are TRBV7-8 and TRBJ1-5; D call uncertain. Looked up from germline, CDR1 is SGHVS and CDR2 is FQNEAQ. The ends were cut back, 5 bases at V and 3 bases at J, with 17 bases in the middle. This CDR3 is 16 amino acids long. CDR3 nucleotides: TGTGCCAGCAGCCGGTCCCGGGAGGCCTTCAATCAGCCCCAGCATTTT. Residues: CASSRSREAFNQPQHF.

In its sample, this clonotype was seen a few times. The V call is TRBV7-6, the J call TRBJ2-1; 7 nucleotides agree with TRBD2. V was clipped by 3 bases and J by 2 bases; unmatched bases: 7. CDR1 is SGHVS and CDR2 is FNYEAQ in the germline V gene. The CDR3 consists of 16 residues. DNA for the CDR3: TGTGCCAGCAGCTTGTTCCCTAGCGGTACCTACAATGAGCAGTTCTTC. This sequence encodes CASSLFPSGTYNEQFF.

The chain has TRBV29-1 and TRBJ1-2, with 8 bases that match TRBD1. This CDR3 has 13 amino acids. Germline loops: CDR1 SQVTM, CDR2 ANQGSEA. The junction had 10 bases not matched to a gene; V was cut back by 7 bases and J by 6 bases. CDR3 loop: CSAQDRGYDGYTF. CDR3 in DNA: TGCAGCGCCCAAGACAGGGGCTACGATGGCTACACCTTC.

The rearrangement links TRBV7-2 to TRBJ2-5, with D tentatively TRBD2 (5 bases). Germline CDR1 and CDR2: SGHTA and FQGNSA. V shed 6 bases and J shed 5 bases, with 10 bases lying between them. CDR3 length equals 12 residues. In DNA, the CDR3 is TGTGCCAGCAGTCGGGATGCTGAGACCCAGTACTTC. It translates to CASSRDAETQYF.

This clonotype was observed a handful of times. V and J are TRBV5-1 and TRBJ1-3; possibly TRBD1 for D (5 bases). V dropped 2 bases and J dropped 4 bases, with 13 bases sitting between them. The CDR3 totals 15 residues. Germline V gene lookup returns CDR1 SGHRS and CDR2 YFSETQ. The CDR3 region is CASSFDSTVGNTIYF. CDR3 bases: TGCGCCAGCAGCTTCGACAGCACCGTGGGAAACACCATATATTTT.

The V call is TRBV7-9, the J call TRBJ2-3; no firm D call. The CDR3 is 11 amino acids. With 0 bases removed from V and 14 bases from J, the gap between germline ends came to 9 bases. Germline assignment: CDR1 SEHNR and CDR2 FQNEAQ (reference sequence). The CDR3 is CASSLAGPLYF. The CDR3 DNA reads as TGTGCCAGCAGCTTAGCAGGGCCACTGTATTTT.

At least ten counts were recorded for this clonotype. The genes are TRBV28 and TRBJ2-7; no clear D gene. CDR1 is MDHEN and CDR2 is SYDVKM in the germline V gene. The CDR3 loop spans 13 amino acids. V was pared by 4 bases and J by 0 bases, with 7 bases between. The CDR3 region has the DNA TGTGCCAGCAGTTCCCCGAGCTCCTACGAGCAGTACGTC. Protein sequence: CASSSPSSYEQYV.

The rearrangement uses TRBV7-2 and TRBJ2-1; the D gene is possibly TRBD2 (5 bases). The CDR3 is 15 residues long. Trimming took off 2 bases at V and 8 bases at J, with 16 bases between the two ends. The germline V gene encodes CDR1 SGHTA and CDR2 FQGNSA. CDR3 sequence: CASSLMRVTDHEQFF. The CDR3 DNA is TGTGCCAGCAGCTTAATGCGGGTAACCGACCATGAGCAGTTCTTC.

The chain carries TRBV20-1 and TRBJ2-7; D remains unclear. CDR1 and CDR2 from the germline V gene are DFQATT and SNEGSKA (reference sequence). Trimming left V 2 bases short and J 0 bases short, with 5 bases between. The CDR3 is 12 residues long. The CDR3 reads CSARLNSYEQYF. The CDR3 DNA reads as TGCAGTGCTAGACTGAACTCCTACGAGCAGTACTTC.

This clonotype appeared many times. The J gene is TRBJ2-1, the V gene TRBV7-6; D might be TRBD1 (6 bases). V was trimmed by 5 bases and J by 5 bases, leaving 22 bases between them. The CDR3 sequence is 17 residues long. Germline V CDR1 and CDR2: SGHVS, FNYEAQ. This CDR3 reads CASSPYPRGPGNNEQFF. In DNA form, the CDR3 reads TGTGCCAGCAGCCCGTACCCCAGGGGCCCGGGGAACAATGAGCAGTTCTTC.

This clonotype has more than one count but fewer than ten. The chain recombines TRBV20-1 with TRBJ2-3, with 8 bases aligning to TRBD1. Germline V lookup: CDR1 DFQATT, CDR2 SNEGSKA (reference sequence). The V gene end was trimmed by 1 base and the J gene end by 3 bases; junction bases not matched to a gene: 6. This CDR3 region has 15 residues. The CDR3 nucleotides are TGCAGTGCTAGAGCCCAGGGGGCGAGTACAGATACGCAGTATTTT. Its translation is CSARAQGASTDTQYF.

The table lists this clonotype with many counts. The chain employs TRBV12-3 or TRBV12-4 and TRBJ2-3; D gene unclear. This CDR3 contains 15 residues. The V and J ends lost 1 base and 0 bases respectively, with 8 bases between them. Written as DNA, the CDR3 is TGTGCCAGCAGTTTAGGTGCAGGTAGCACAGATACGCAGTATTTT. Its translation is CASSLGAGSTDTQYF.

In DNA form, the CDR3 reads TGTGCCATCAGTGGGACTAGCGGGGAGCTAGAGACCCAGTACTTC. It encodes CAISGTSGELETQYF. The chain uses TRBV10-3 and TRBJ2-5; the match to TRBD2 covers 12 bases. After removal of 4 bases from V and 4 bases from J, the junction contained 4 bases not matched to a gene. The CDR3 consists of 15 residues. Germline values: CDR1 ENHRY, CDR2 SYGVKD.

This chain uses TRBV19 with TRBJ1-6; D call uncertain. Trimming shortened V by 7 bases and J by 3 bases, and 13 bases separated the two germline ends. Germline CDR1 LNHDA, CDR2 SQIVND (reference sequence). This CDR3 has 15 residues. CDR3 coding DNA: TGTGCCAGTACCGAGGGTCGAGTCTATAATTCACCCCTCCACTTT. It encodes CASTEGRVYNSPLHF.